These 30 T cell receptor beta chains came from one sample sequenced in a study of PD-1 blockade in mismatch repair-deficient tumors. Repertoires were generated with immunoSEQ multiplex PCR, while TCRdb's copy carries only in-frame clones and drops some. The data contain fewer than 100,000 clones, roughly 80% of them singletons. The sequences come from peripheral blood, collected 12 weeks after starting pembrolizumab. These TCRs come from an adult with mismatch repair-deficient cancer.

The table lists this clone with a few counts. The V call is TRBV2, the J call TRBJ1-2; 7 bases line up with TRBD1. The junction had 9 bases not matched to a gene; V was cut back by 11 bases and J by 3 bases. CDR3 size: 13 residues. The germline V gene encodes CDR1 SNHLY and CDR2 FYNNEI. The CDR3 region is CAGHRGGDYGYTF. The CDR3 nucleotides read TGTGCCGGGCACAGGGGAGGTGACTATGGCTACACCTTC. The full variable domain, completed using reference TRBV2 and TRBJ1-2, is EPEVTQTPSHQVTQMGQEVILRCVPISNHLYFYWYRQILGQKVEFLVSFYNNEISEKSEIFDDQFSVERPDGSNFTLKIRSTKLEDSAMYFCAGHRGGDYGYTFGSGTRLTVV.

The sample holds many counts of this clone. The chain employs TRBV4-2 and TRBJ2-3; D ambiguous. This CDR3 is built from 12 residues. Per the germline V gene, CDR1 is LGHNA and CDR2 is YNFKEQ. With 4 bases removed from V and 6 bases from J, the gap between germline ends came to 8 bases. The CDR3, as DNA: TGTGCCAGCAGCCGAGACTTGGATACGCAGTATTTT. Protein sequence: CASSRDLDTQYF.

The genes are TRBV19 and TRBJ2-7; the match to TRBD2 covers 16 bases. There are 17 residues in the CDR3. V was clipped by 5 bases and J by 0 bases; unmatched bases: 4. The germline CDR1 and CDR2 sequences are LNHDA and SQIVND (reference sequence). The CDR3 coding sequence is TGTGCCAGTAGTGGGACTAGCGGGAGGGCTAGCTCCTACGAGCAGTACTTC. This gives the protein CASSGTSGRASSYEQYF.

This rearrangement joins TRBV18 to TRBJ2-7, with 11 positions matching TRBD1. Trimming removed 3 bases from V and 4 bases from J; junction bases left unmatched: 11. There are 17 residues in the CDR3. Germline lookup yields CDR1 KGHSH and CDR2 LQKENI. The CDR3, as DNA: TGTGCCAGCTCACCGCCTGCAGGGACAGGGGGTATTTACGAGCAGTACTTC. This codes for CASSPPAGTGGIYEQYF.

The V and J genes are TRBV5-1 and TRBJ2-1; TRBD1 matches at 7 bases. Germline assignment: CDR1 SGHRS and CDR2 YFSETQ. V gave up 1 base and J gave up 7 bases; unmatched junction bases: 2. This CDR3 is 13 amino acids long. CDR3 DNA: TGCGCCAGCAGCTTGCAGGGGGATAATGAGCAGTTCTTC. Residues: CASSLQGDNEQFF.

The rearrangement links TRBV29-1 to TRBJ2-1, with TRBD2 identical over 12 bases. The CDR3 contains 16 residues. V lost 5 bases and J lost 6; bases outside the gene matches: 11. Germline CDR1 reads SQVTM; CDR2 reads ANQGSEA. The CDR3 protein is CSVLAGGLSGINEQFF. CDR3 coding DNA: TGCAGCGTTCTAGCGGGAGGGCTATCAGGGATCAATGAGCAGTTCTTC.

This chain links TRBV12-5 with TRBJ1-1; D gene unclear. The V gene lost 5 bases and the J gene lost 1 base, with 8 bases spanning the gap. The CDR3 runs 13 residues. Germline V CDR1 and CDR2: LGHNT, FRNRAP. The CDR3 DNA sequence: TGTGCTAGTGGTCAAGATGGGAACACTGAAGCTTTCTTT. It codes for CASGQDGNTEAFF.

The rearrangement joins TRBV4-2 to TRBJ1-2; 7 bases align to TRBD1. The CDR3 runs 17 residues. The V segment lost 3 bases and the J segment 3 bases; nucleotides outside the gene matches: 13. Germline CDR1 is LGHNA and CDR2 is YNFKEQ. The chain's CDR3 is CASSQNTGTENYYGYTF. In DNA form, the CDR3 reads TGTGCCAGCAGCCAGAATACCGGGACAGAAAACTACTATGGCTACACCTTC.

The chain is built from TRBV7-8 and TRBJ2-5, with 9 bases fitting TRBD1. From germline, CDR1 is SGHVS and CDR2 FQNEAQ. This CDR3 is built from 13 residues. Unmatched junction bases numbered 9, after V lost 6 bases and J lost 10 bases. The CDR3, as DNA: TGTGCCAGCAGGCGGGGACAGGGAAAGGACCAGTACTTC. Translating gives CASRRGQGKDQYF.

The chain combines TRBV7-9 with TRBJ1-1; possible D gene TRBD1, 5 bases. Germline assignment: CDR1 SEHNR and CDR2 FQNEAQ (reference sequence). V was clipped by 7 bases and J by 0 bases, with 15 bases between them. The CDR3 totals 15 residues. For the CDR3, the DNA is TGTGCCAGCACCGATAGGGGAACTATGAACACTGAAGCTTTCTTT. Protein product: CASTDRGTMNTEAFF.

This chain joins TRBV15 and TRBJ2-7, with TRBD2 as a possible D gene (6 bases). In germline, CDR1 is LNHNV, CDR2 YYDKDF (reference sequence). This CDR3 spans 14 amino acids. Trimming cost V 1 base and J 13 bases, with 20 bases left between them. The CDR3 is CATSRAPWEAPRYF. Here the CDR3 DNA reads TGTGCCACCAGCAGAGCCCCGTGGGAGGCCCCTCGCTACTTC.

This clone has a single count. V usage is TRBV5-8 and J usage is TRBJ1-1; 9 bases match TRBD1. CDR3 size: 15 residues. Germline values: CDR1 SGHTS, CDR2 YDEGEE. The V segment lost 4 bases and the J segment 2 bases; nucleotides outside the gene matches: 6. CDR3 sequence reads: CASSLYRGLNTEAFF. The CDR3 nucleotides read TGTGCCAGCAGCCTATACAGGGGGCTCAACACTGAAGCTTTCTTT.

V is TRBV7-9 and J is TRBJ2-7; TRBD1 is a possible D gene (5 bases). The CDR3 spans 13 residues. Germline V gene lookup returns CDR1 SEHNR and CDR2 FQNEAQ (reference sequence). Trimming shortened V by 4 bases and J by 7 bases, and 14 bases separated the two germline ends. For the CDR3, the DNA is TGTGCCAGCAGCTCCAGGGCAGTGGGGGAGCAGTACTTC. It translates to CASSSRAVGEQYF. Full variable domain (missing parts from reference TRBV7-9 and TRBJ2-7): DTGVSQNPRHKITKRGQNVTFRCDPISEHNRLYWYRQTLGQGPEFLTYFQNEAQLEKSRLLSDRFSAERPKGSFSTLEIQRTEQGDSAMYLCASSSRAVGEQYFGPGTRLTVT.

This clone was observed a handful of times. The rearrangement uses TRBV9 and TRBJ2-1; no clear D gene. The CDR3 length is 13 residues. The germline gives CDR1 SGDLS, CDR2 YYNGEE. V lost 0 bases and J lost 6, with 7 bases in between. This CDR3 reads CASSVGYPNEQFF. The CDR3 coding sequence is TGTGCCAGCAGCGTAGGGTACCCCAATGAGCAGTTCTTC.

V gene TRBV13 combines with J gene TRBJ1-1, with D possibly TRBD1 on 6 matching bases. V lost 1 base and J lost 6, with 15 bases in between. The CDR3 consists of 15 residues. The germline V gene has CDR1 PRHDT and CDR2 FYEKMQ (reference sequence). In DNA form, the CDR3 reads TGTGCCAGCAGCTTAGACCCAACAGGGTCCGCTGAAGCTTTCTTT. Translation gives CASSLDPTGSAEAFF.

V usage is TRBV6-5 and J usage is TRBJ2-7; unclear D gene. The germline V gene encodes CDR1 MNHEY and CDR2 SVGAGI. V lost 5 bases to trimming and J lost 4 bases, with 9 bases between them. This CDR3 has 12 amino acids. For the CDR3, the DNA is TGTGCCAGCAGTGAATCCTATTACGAGCAGTACTTC. It yields the protein CASSESYYEQYF.

This clone was seen only a few times. J is TRBJ2-1 and V is TRBV6-1; D possibly uses TRBD1 or TRBD2 (5 bases each). With 10 bases removed from V and 3 bases from J, the gap between germline ends came to 13 bases. The CDR3 extends over 13 amino acids. Germline V gives CDR1 MNHNS, CDR2 SASEGT. The CDR3 DNA reads TGTGCCATTCTGGAGGACAACTACAATGAGCAGTTCTTC. Its protein product is CAILEDNYNEQFF.

The V and J genes are TRBV7-9 and TRBJ2-2; 9 bases align to TRBD1. Unmatched junction bases numbered 2, after V lost 5 bases and J lost 1 base. Per germline, CDR1 SEHNR and CDR2 FQNEAQ (reference sequence). CDR3 length: 15 amino acids. CDR3 protein: CASSLGQGNTGELFF. DNA for the CDR3: TGTGCCAGCAGCCTGGGACAGGGGAACACCGGGGAGCTGTTTTTT.

This chain links TRBV6-6 with TRBJ2-1; 13 bases match TRBD2. V lost 7 bases and J lost 5; bases outside the gene matches: 2. The CDR3 extends over 14 amino acids. Looked up from germline, CDR1 is MNHNY and CDR2 is SVGAGI (reference sequence). CDR3: CASIGTSGNNEQFF. For the CDR3, the DNA is TGTGCCAGCATCGGGACTAGCGGGAACAATGAGCAGTTCTTC.

The chain employs TRBV9 and TRBJ2-1; TRBD2 aligns across 7 bases. V gave up 1 base and J gave up 5 bases; unmatched junction bases: 6. Germline CDR1 SGDLS, CDR2 YYNGEE. There are 15 residues in the CDR3. CDR3 in DNA: TGTGCCAGCAGCGTAACGGGAGGAGGGGACAATGAGCAGTTCTTC. It codes for CASSVTGGGDNEQFF.

J is TRBJ1-2 and V is TRBV6-5, with D hard to call. The germline CDR1 and CDR2 sequences are MNHEY and SVGAGI. The ends were cut back, 0 bases at V and 8 bases at J, with 13 bases in the middle. The CDR3 is 14 residues long. The CDR3 DNA reads as TGTGCCAGCAGTTACTCGGAGGTGGTTAGGGGCTACACCTTC. This encodes CASSYSEVVRGYTF.

The chain carries TRBV7-9 and TRBJ2-7; TRBD1 matches 7 bases. V was clipped by 1 base and J by 0 bases; unmatched bases: 3. Germline CDR1 SEHNR, CDR2 FQNEAQ (reference sequence). This CDR3 spans 15 amino acids. CDR3 sequence reads: CASSLVRDSSYEQYF. CDR3 DNA sequence: TGTGCCAGCAGCTTAGTTCGGGACAGCTCCTACGAGCAGTACTTC.

This clone is a singleton in its sample. The rearrangement uses TRBV5-6 and TRBJ2-3, with D unclear. The CDR3 is 16 amino acids. Trimming left V 0 bases short and J 1 base short, with 12 bases between. Germline CDR1 SGHDT, CDR2 YYEEEE. The CDR3 DNA sequence: TGTGCCAGCAGCTTGGGTCGGGCACCTGGCACAGATACGCAGTATTTT. Protein sequence: CASSLGRAPGTDTQYF.

This clone was detected only once. The V gene is TRBV6-1, the J gene TRBJ1-4, with D possibly matching TRBD1 (5 bases). Germline lookup yields CDR1 MNHNS and CDR2 SASEGT. The CDR3 consists of 13 residues. The ends were cut back, 4 bases at V and 3 bases at J, with 6 bases in the middle. The CDR3 DNA follows: TGTGCCAGCAGTGGACAGTCTAATGAAAAACTGTTTTTT. Its protein product is CASSGQSNEKLFF.

This chain uses TRBV19 with TRBJ2-7, with a possible D match to TRBD1 (5 bases). V lost 4 bases and J lost 3, with 22 bases in between. There are 17 residues in the CDR3. Germline-derived CDR1 and CDR2 are LNHDA and SQIVND (reference sequence). CDR3 sequence reads: CASSSLSTDLLYYEQYF. CDR3 DNA sequence: TGTGCCAGTAGTAGCCTTTCGACAGACCTTCTTTACTACGAGCAGTACTTC.

This chain uses TRBV9 with TRBJ2-1; D is perhaps TRBD2 (5 bases). Germline CDR1 reads SGDLS; CDR2 reads YYNGEE. The CDR3 is made up of 13 amino acids. V dropped 5 bases and J dropped 8 bases, with 14 bases sitting between them. In nucleotides, the CDR3 is TGTGCCAGCAGATCGGCTAGCCAGCATGAGCAGTTCTTC. Protein product: CASRSASQHEQFF.

J is TRBJ2-6 and V is TRBV6-5, with D perhaps matching TRBD1 (6 bases). CDR3 size: 15 residues. Germline V gene lookup returns CDR1 MNHEY and CDR2 SVGAGI. The V gene lost 5 bases and the J gene lost 0 bases, with 8 bases spanning the gap. In DNA form, the CDR3 reads TGTGCCAGCAGTCAGGGGAGCTCTGGGGCCAACGTCCTGACTTTC. Its protein product is CASSQGSSGANVLTF.

The gene calls are TRBV5-6 and TRBJ2-7; possibly TRBD1 or TRBD2 for D (6 bases each). The V end was cut by 2 bases, the J end by 7 bases, with 10 bases between. Germline V gene data show CDR1 as SGHDT and CDR2 as YYEEEE. This CDR3 contains 12 residues. CDR3: CASSFRGGEQYF. The DNA of the CDR3 is TGTGCCAGCAGCTTCAGGGGAGGAGAGCAGTACTTC. Full variable domain (outside the CDR3, taken from reference TRBV5-6 and TRBJ2-7): DAGVTQSPTHLIKTRGQQVTLRCSPKSGHDTVSWYQQALGQGPQFIFQYYEEEERQRGNFPDRFSGHQFPNYSSELNVNALLLGDSALYLCASSFRGGEQYFGPGTRLTVT.

The V call is TRBV7-3, the J call TRBJ2-7; TRBD2 agrees at 14 bases. Germline trimming cut 0 bases from V and 6 bases from J; bases unmatched to any gene: 1. The CDR3 spans 15 residues. Looked up from germline, CDR1 is SGHTA and CDR2 is FQGTGA. The DNA of the CDR3 is TGTGCCAGCAGCTTAACAGGGACTAGCGGGAGCGAGCAGTACTTC. Its protein is CASSLTGTSGSEQYF.

CDR3 in amino acids: CASSPTGGGQPQHF. For the CDR3, the DNA is TGTGCCAGCAGCCCGACAGGGGGCGGACAGCCCCAGCATTTT. The J gene is TRBJ1-5, the V gene TRBV7-9; 10 nucleotides align to TRBD1. This CDR3 is 14 amino acids long. V dropped 5 bases and J dropped 7; count of bases not matched to a gene: 5. Germline CDR1 and CDR2: SEHNR and FQNEAQ (reference sequence).